Sequencing of this TCR beta chain was carried out in a study of T cells in Graves' hyperthyroidism and ophthalmopathy. Notes on the study in general: The model anticipated ophthalmopathy a median around six months pre-onset. From stable hyperthyroidism, ophthalmopathy was set apart by a 13 V-J model.

As concerns this clonotype: Its antigen is currently unknown.

From RNA transcripts, TCR beta CDR3 regions were amplified. The TCR CDR3 first-round RT-PCR relied on the HTBI primer set. In TCRdb, the multiplex PCR reads were re-called with MiXCR into one record per CDR3 protein. There are approximately 640,000 distinct CDR3 sequences in the sample; roughly 17% occur only once, and 15% lies in the top ten. Subjects aged 18 to 65 presented with newly diagnosed hyperthyroidism of less than 2 months' duration. Trimming stripped 6 bases from V and 6 bases from J, with 11 bases between. The CDR3 runs 12 residues. The germline CDR1 and CDR2 sequences are KGHSH and LQKENI.

Input material: blood. The chain combines TRBV18 with TRBJ1-2, with D possibly matching TRBD1 (6 bases). The clonotype was recovered from a man aged 50 to 59 with Graves' hyperthyroidism. In DNA, the CDR3 is TGTGCCAGCTCCCAATACAGGGATGGCTACACCTTC. Its protein is CASSQYRDGYTF. The whole variable domain, remainder taken from reference TRBV18 and TRBJ1-2, is NAGVMQNPRHLVRRRGQEARLRCSPMKGHSHVYWYRQLPEEGLKFMVYLQKENIIDESGMPKERFSAEFPKEGPSILRIQQVVRGDSAAYFCASSQYRDGYTFGSGTRLTVV.